This T cell receptor beta chain was profiled in a study of beta chain features in type 1 diabetes. Whole-study findings and limits: Researchers caution that PCR might favor shorter templates, equally among patients and controls. An over-representation of cells with high TCR expression could result from cDNA sequencing. Type 1 diabetes patients showed a moderate but significant shortening of TCRB CDR3s in all four CD4+ subsets.

CDR1 and CDR2 (germline): MNHEY, SVGAGI. The CDR3 has 15 residues. To note about this clone: The target antigen is unknown.

CD4+ naive, central memory, regulatory and stem cell-like memory subsets were isolated by sorting on CD45RO/CCR7/CD25/CD127/CD95/CD27. Sorting produced populations that all topped 95% purity. What was sequenced were expressed TCRB transcripts, since all of the isolated RNA had been reverse transcribed. Produced via immunoSEQ multiplex PCR; TCRdb's table is partial and in-frame only. The sample has more than 300,000 clones; roughly 9.8% are singletons. This receptor was taken from a young man with type 1 diabetes. The V and J genes are TRBV6-5 and TRBJ2-5; 8 bases map to TRBD1. The J call may not be correct, given that the DNA end is closer to TRBJ2-7. Sequencing was done on a sample of central memory CD4+ T cells from blood. CDR3 residues: CASSYQVGQGGEQYF. The CDR3 bases are TGTGCCAGCAGTTATCAAGTCGGACAGGGCGGCGAGCAGTACTTC.